This TCR beta chain was profiled in a study of brain T cells in children with intractable seizures (dated by TCRdb to about 2021). Broadly, across the study: Resected brain tissue from roughly 50 pediatric epilepsy surgery cases was first screened for immune gene transcripts using a NanoString immunology panel. Among the roughly 12 selected surgery cases, pre-surgery blood was additionally sequenced for eight, leaving four cases with brain tissue only. What the research found in general, with its limitations: Viral specificity was inferred only from CDR3 sequence similarity, and patients' HCMV serostatus was unknown. Sequencing depth differed between pre- and post-surgery blood, so clones missing from the pre-surgery sample may reflect undersampling.

Interpreted using the paper, the time point label stands for: resected brain tissue, or blood drawn just prior to surgery. The surgery cases showing the highest brain T cell transcript signatures were chosen for TCR beta chain sequencing of brain tissue and, when available, of blood. Prior to surgery, the patients had been treated with at least one anti-epileptic drug. The TCR-sequenced patients were children whose drug-resistant epilepsy was caused by tuberous sclerosis complex, focal cortical dysplasia, Rasmussen encephalitis or hemimegalencephaly. Bulk genomic DNA was extracted from unsorted brain tissue and whole blood with the Monarch genomic DNA purification kit. Comments on this clone: Its antigen is still unknown. No base quality values were provided; no much bigger clone lies one nucleotide off.

The immunoSEQ assay was applied to genomic DNA to generate the TCR beta chain sequences. Per the authors' processing: Any CDR3 sequence that did not begin with the conserved framework cysteine at position 104 was removed by hand. Clonality was calculated as one minus the normalized Shannon's Diversity Index, with values ranging from 0 (maximal diversity) to 1 (oligoclonal). Chi-squared comparison-of-proportions tests assessed whether the same CDR3 differed in frequency between samples, such as brain versus blood. Public clonotypes were found through immuneACCESS searches, while the VDJdb browser was used to judge similarity to known antiviral clonotypes. The immuneACCESS repertoire file appears here via TCRdb, limited to in-frame rearrangements. These files lack a portion of the clones; in checked studies, under half of the deficit traces to unresolved V genes, and the cause of the others is not known. V and J calls and clone size are as listed in that table; D and trimming were resolved from the DNA. This sample is represented by tens of thousands of clones; just over 90% of them were singletons. The ten biggest clones cover approximately 1.5% of the sample.

As encoded in the germline V gene, CDR1 is SGHAT while CDR2 is FQNNGV. Deletion took 2 bases off V and 3 bases off J, with a span of 17 bases between the germline ends. The CDR3 sequence holds 17 residues, the cysteine and phenylalanine included. Just the 51-base CDR3 DNA is kept, in frame starting at base 1. Here the chain combines TRBV11-2 and TRBJ1-3; TRBD1 is perhaps the D gene, given 5 matching bases. The input for sequencing was peripheral blood, taken at surgery. The clonotype comes from a boy under three years old with tuberous sclerosis and intractable seizures. For the CDR3, the sequence is CASSLNLGRIGGNTIYF. The nucleotide sequence is given as TGTGCCAGCAGCTTAAATCTGGGGCGGATAGGTGGAAACACCATATATTTT.